The 29 T cell receptor beta chains reported below all come from one sample, sequenced in a study of blood T cells in healthy people across ages. Then a second PCR, running about 7 to 11 cycles, was carried out with a sample-barcoded 5' primer and a J-beta primer mix. TCRdb used MiXCR to reprocess the 5' RACE reads, holding one entry per CDR3 protein. The sample includes over a million distinct CDR3 sequences, approximately 25% of them seen just once. The same specimen was also included in a second study, on T cells of mothers and their children.

The sample taken for sequencing was blood. These receptors were taken from a girl aged 2-10 years in good health.

The V and J genes are TRBV6-1 and TRBJ1-2; TRBD1 matches at 9 bases. This CDR3 has 12 residues. The trim removed 11 bases at V and 8 bases at J, leaving 9 bases unmatched. Per germline, CDR1 MNHNS and CDR2 SASEGT. The DNA of the CDR3 is TGTGCCGCGGGACAGGGACAATCAGGCTACACCTTC. This codes for CAAGQGQSGYTF.

The rearrangement links TRBV20-1 to TRBJ2-5; D is unclear. The CDR3 has 14 amino acids. Germline V gives CDR1 DFQATT, CDR2 SNEGSKA (reference sequence). The V end was cut by 2 bases, the J end by 5 bases, with 15 bases between. The CDR3 nucleotides are TGCAGTGCTAGAAGCCACAACACTATGGAGACCCAGTACTTC. Translated, it gives CSARSHNTMETQYF.

This clonotype was seen a few times. The genes are TRBV20-1 and TRBJ2-5; either TRBD1 or TRBD2 may fit D (5 bases each). V lost 1 base to trimming and J lost 0 bases, with 9 bases between them. This CDR3 contains 14 residues. Germline V gene lookup returns CDR1 DFQATT and CDR2 SNEGSKA (reference sequence). The CDR3 here is CSARVGTNQETQYF. For the CDR3, the DNA is TGCAGTGCTAGAGTAGGGACCAACCAAGAGACCCAGTACTTC.

This clonotype was detected only once. The chain has TRBV4-1 and TRBJ2-2; D may be TRBD2 (6 bases). This CDR3 is built from 15 residues. Trimming pared 1 base from V and 7 bases from J, leaving 13 bases between. Germline V lookup: CDR1 MGHRA, CDR2 YSYEKL. The CDR3 is CASSQVGAGSGELFF. The CDR3 coding sequence is TGCGCCAGCAGCCAAGTAGGGGCGGGGAGCGGGGAGCTGTTTTTT.

The chain joins TRBV29-1 to TRBJ2-5; D gene unclear. Germline CDR1 SQVTM, CDR2 ANQGSEA. The CDR3 length is 12 residues. V was trimmed by 8 bases and J by 3 bases, leaving 13 bases between them. The CDR3 sequence: CSSSFPEETQYF. The CDR3 coding sequence is TGCAGCTCTAGTTTCCCTGAAGAGACCCAGTACTTC.

The rearrangement uses TRBV7-2 and TRBJ1-1; the D gene is possibly TRBD1 (5 bases). V lost 7 bases to trimming and J lost 2 bases, with 17 bases between them. Per germline, CDR1 SGHTA and CDR2 FQGNSA. The CDR3 length is 15 residues. CDR3 protein: CASTATGGRNTEAFF. The CDR3 nucleotides read TGTGCCAGCACCGCAACCGGGGGGAGAAACACTGAAGCTTTCTTT.

This chain uses TRBV7-9 with TRBJ2-5; no firm D call. CDR1 SEHNR and CDR2 FQNEAQ come from the germline V gene (reference sequence). Trimming pared 1 base from V and 1 base from J, leaving 7 bases between. The CDR3 is 14 residues long. The DNA of the CDR3 is TGTGCCAGCAGCTTAGTTTCGTCCCAAGAGACCCAGTACTTC. Its translation: CASSLVSSQETQYF.

This CDR3 is CATSRGAGLADSYEQYF. CDR3 DNA: TGTGCCACCAGCAGGGGGGCCGGACTAGCGGATTCCTACGAGCAGTACTTC. This chain connects TRBV15 to TRBJ2-7; TRBD2 agrees at 10 bases. The germline V gene encodes CDR1 LNHNV and CDR2 YYDKDF (reference sequence). The CDR3 contains 17 residues. The trim removed 3 bases at V and 1 base at J, leaving 9 bases unmatched.

The gene calls are TRBV4-1 and TRBJ2-7; D assignment may be TRBD1 or TRBD2 (5 bases each). This CDR3 has 14 amino acids. The germline gives CDR1 MGHRA, CDR2 YSYEKL. Deletions cut 5 bases from V and 3 bases from J, with 14 bases between. The CDR3 sequence: CASSGTIGIYEQYF. The CDR3 DNA reads as TGCGCCAGCAGCGGGACGATTGGAATCTACGAGCAGTACTTC.

The rearrangement uses TRBV4-1 and TRBJ2-5; D could derive from TRBD1 or TRBD2 (6 bases each). The J call may be wrong; the DNA end is better matched by TRBJ2-7. The CDR3 runs 14 residues. The V gene's germline CDR1 is MGHRA and CDR2 YSYEKL. Here the CDR3 reads CASSPPGAFSEQYF. The CDR3 bases are TGCGCCAGCAGCCCCCCGGGGGCCTTCAGCGAGCAGTACTTC.

The V call is TRBV4-3, the J call TRBJ2-7; 9 nucleotides agree with TRBD1. With 4 bases clipped from V and 2 bases from J, the junction kept 6 bases outside the gene matches. Germline loops: CDR1 LGHNA, CDR2 YSLEER. This CDR3 spans 15 amino acids. The CDR3 spells CASSREYRGPYEQYF. CDR3 DNA sequence: TGCGCCAGCAGCCGAGAGTACAGGGGGCCCTACGAGCAGTACTTC.

The chain employs TRBV24-1 and TRBJ2-2; D possibly matches TRBD1 or TRBD2 (5 bases each). This CDR3 has 15 amino acids. Germline CDR1 KGHDR, CDR2 SFDVKD. The ends were cut back, 7 bases at V and 5 bases at J, with 16 bases in the middle. In DNA, the CDR3 is TGTGCCACCAGGTCCCGAAGGGGACCTACCGGGGAGCTGTTTTTT. Residues: CATRSRRGPTGELFF.

V gene TRBV3-1 combines with J gene TRBJ2-1; 9 bases map to TRBD2. The V and J ends lost 0 bases and 7 bases, in that order; junction bases with no gene match: 10. The germline V gene encodes CDR1 LGHDT and CDR2 YNNKEL (reference sequence). This CDR3 contains 17 residues. CDR3 in amino acids: CASSQDRRGRALNEQFF. In DNA form, the CDR3 reads TGTGCCAGCAGCCAAGATCGTCGCGGGAGGGCCTTGAATGAGCAGTTCTTC.

This chain connects TRBV28 to TRBJ1-2; D remains unclear. V gave up 5 bases and J gave up 5 bases, with 9 bases separating them. In germline, CDR1 is MDHEN, CDR2 SYDVKM. The CDR3 is made up of 12 amino acids. The chain's CDR3 is CASSTQVYGYTF. The CDR3 nucleotides read TGTGCCAGCAGTACGCAAGTTTATGGCTACACCTTC.

The chain has TRBV5-1 and TRBJ2-5; D not certain. The V gene lost 1 base and the J gene lost 5 bases, with 15 bases spanning the gap. The CDR3 has 15 residues. Germline CDR1 and CDR2: SGHRS and YFSETQ. The CDR3: CASSLLGLVEETQYF. The CDR3 DNA is TGCGCCAGCAGCTTGTTGGGTTTGGTCGAGGAGACCCAGTACTTC.

The chain is built from TRBV4-2 and TRBJ2-6; 11 bases are shared with TRBD2. CDR3 length equals 22 residues. Trimming at V came to 0 bases and at J to 0 bases, leaving 13 bases not matched to a gene. The germline CDR1 and CDR2 sequences are LGHNA and YNFKEQ. This CDR3 is CASSQEGRGGLAGSSGANVLTF. The CDR3 DNA is TGTGCCAGCAGCCAAGAGGGTAGAGGAGGACTAGCGGGCAGCTCTGGGGCCAACGTCCTGACTTTC.

The chain uses TRBV4-1 and TRBJ2-7; D is uncertain. Deletions cut 1 base from V and 1 base from J, with 8 bases between. From germline, CDR1 is MGHRA and CDR2 YSYEKL. This CDR3 is 14 amino acids long. DNA for the CDR3: TGCGCCAGCAGCCAAGGAGGATATTCCTACGAGCAGTACTTC. Amino acids: CASSQGGYSYEQYF.

The gene calls are TRBV2 and TRBJ1-2, with 7 positions matching TRBD1. Trimming removed 6 bases from V and 4 bases from J; junction bases left unmatched: 2. The CDR3 has 12 residues. Germline V gene sequence: CDR1 SNHLY, CDR2 FYNNEI. The CDR3 here is CASRGTAYGYTF. CDR3 coding DNA: TGTGCCAGCAGAGGGACAGCCTATGGCTACACCTTC.

The chain recombines TRBV11-2 with TRBJ1-2, with 8 bases aligning to TRBD1. Germline-derived CDR1 and CDR2 are SGHAT and FQNNGV. The junction had 10 bases not matched to a gene; V was cut back by 6 bases and J by 4 bases. The CDR3 is 15 amino acids. CDR3 bases: TGTGCCAGCAGGGCAGGACAGGGCCCCCTCTATGGCTACACCTTC. This sequence encodes CASRAGQGPLYGYTF.

This clonotype was observed a few times. This rearrangement joins TRBV28 to TRBJ2-3; D uncertain. The CDR3 extends over 14 amino acids. The ends were cut back, 5 bases at V and 4 bases at J, with 13 bases in the middle. Germline V gene sequence: CDR1 MDHEN, CDR2 SYDVKM. CDR3 coding DNA: TGTGCCAGCAGTCCGCCTCGGGCGTCAGATACGCAGTATTTT. It encodes CASSPPRASDTQYF.

This clonotype has just a few counts. V gene TRBV29-1 combines with J gene TRBJ1-2; D remains ambiguous. The germline V gene has CDR1 SQVTM and CDR2 ANQGSEA. CDR3 size: 14 residues. V lost 0 bases and J 4 bases, leaving 12 bases between the germline ends. The CDR3 DNA reads as TGCAGCGTTGAAGAGGAGGACGTGCCCTATGGCTACACCTTC. This sequence encodes CSVEEEDVPYGYTF.

This clonotype was picked up a small number of times. This chain uses TRBV28 with TRBJ2-7; no clear D. CDR1 is MDHEN and CDR2 is SYDVKM in the germline V gene. CDR3 length: 13 residues. V gave up 9 bases and J gave up 1 base, with 13 bases separating them. The CDR3 region is CASTTEQSYEQYF. The CDR3 DNA reads as TGTGCCAGTACGACCGAACAGTCCTACGAGCAGTACTTC.

The V and J genes are TRBV12-3 or TRBV12-4 and TRBJ2-5; tentative D call: TRBD2 (5 bases). CDR3 length: 16 amino acids. With 6 bases removed from V and 5 bases from J, the gap between germline ends came to 22 bases. In DNA form, the CDR3 reads TGTGCCAGCAGCTCCTCGGTGCTAGCCCTCGGGGAGACCCAGTACTTC. It specifies CASSSSVLALGETQYF.

The chain has TRBV10-3 and TRBJ2-1, with 7 positions matching TRBD2. V trimming: 2 bases; J trimming: 5 bases; junction bases outside the gene matches: 6. The germline CDR1 and CDR2 sequences are ENHRY and SYGVKD. The CDR3 covers 15 residues. The CDR3 is CAISEGGEVDNEQFF. The DNA for the CDR3 is TGTGCCATCAGTGAGGGGGGGGAGGTGGACAATGAGCAGTTCTTC.

This clonotype has a handful of counts. The CDR3 ends on some other residue instead of the conserved phenylalanine or tryptophan, so this is likely a read error. DNA of the CDR3: TGTGCCAGCAGTTTTCCAGATCAGCCCCAGCATCTT. As protein: CASSFPDQPQHL. This sequence joins TRBV12-3 or TRBV12-4 and TRBJ1-5; D not certain. This CDR3 is built from 12 residues. V lost 3 bases to trimming and J lost 5 bases, with 5 bases between them.

The chain employs TRBV7-8 and TRBJ1-5, with D possibly matching TRBD1 (5 bases). Germline assignment: CDR1 SGHVS and CDR2 FQNEAQ. Trimming took 4 bases from V and 7 from J, leaving 26 bases between them. This CDR3 has 18 residues. CDR3 DNA sequence: TGTGCCAGCAGCTCCATGACCCGTACCGTTCAGGGAAACCAGCCCCAGCATTTT. Amino acid sequence: CASSSMTRTVQGNQPQHF.

This clonotype has just a few counts. This chain connects TRBV29-1 to TRBJ1-2; 7 bases line up with TRBD1. The CDR3 consists of 14 residues. The germline CDR1 and CDR2 sequences are SQVTM and ANQGSEA. Trimming at V came to 5 bases and at J to 4 bases, leaving 10 bases not matched to a gene. The CDR3 coding sequence is TGCAGCGTTTCGGACAGGCTGTTCGGCTATGGCTACACCTTC. Its translation is CSVSDRLFGYGYTF.

This clonotype came up once. Mismatch with germline at one junction end may stem from a read error. This chain joins TRBV7-7 and TRBJ2-5, with TRBD1 identical over 11 bases. The J call is uncertain, as TRBJ2-1 better fits the DNA end. This CDR3 has 18 residues. Germline loops: CDR1 SSHAT, CDR2 FNYEAQ (reference sequence). The CDR3, as DNA: TGTGCTAGCAGCCCCGGGACAGGGGGTAATTCTTTCTACAATGAGCAGTTCTTC. As protein: CASSPGTGGNSFYNEQFF.

This chain connects TRBV15 to TRBJ1-3; D unclear. CDR3 length equals 12 residues. Trimming cost V 0 bases and J 8 bases, with 5 bases left between them. CDR1 and CDR2 from the germline V gene are LNHNV and YYDKDF (reference sequence). This CDR3 is CATSRDVDTIYF. As DNA, the CDR3 is TGTGCCACCAGCAGAGATGTGGACACCATATATTTT.